The TCR beta chain under discussion was sequenced for a study of tumor-infiltrating lymphocytes in primary liver carcinoma. Study-level background: Ranging in age from 30 to 69 years, the patients were men and women.

Germline values: CDR1 MDHEN, CDR2 SYDVKM. The CDR3 is 14 residues long. Taking about 18-32 mg of unsorted bulk tissue, the authors co-extracted RNA and DNA. TCR beta cDNA was made from 500 ng total RNA with a constant-region primer. Slightly modified ARM-PCR with three nested multiplex PCR rounds yielded TCR beta libraries. Both of the initial two PCR rounds ran for 10 cycles and employed TRBV1-TRBV30 forward primers alongside a C-beta reverse primer. Each CDR3 protein is one row after TCRdb ran MiXCR on the multiplex PCR reads. This table has more than 90,000 distinct CDR3 sequences, approximately 70% appearing once. With regard to this clonotype: An end of the junction differs from the germline gene, which may be a read error.

The receptor was derived from an older woman with primary liver carcinoma and hepatitis B virus infection. The material sequenced was liver tumor tissue from sampling region 2. Subset noted: tumor region T2, inferior pole. J is TRBJ1-5 and V is TRBV28; no clear D. The CDR3 is CASSLFGSNQLQHF. The CDR3 region has the DNA TGTGCCAGCAGTTTATTCGGAAGCAATCAGCTCCAGCATTTT.